These 2 T cell receptor beta chains came from one sample sequenced in a study of blood T cell repertoires in COVID-19. Data came from immunoSEQ multiplex PCR; TCRdb stores just in-frame clones and leaves some out. The data contain about 200,000 clones, over 80% of them singletons. Sequencing input: PBMCs or T cells enriched from blood (not recorded which). The receptors shown here come from a man aged 25 to 45 who had recovered from COVID-19.

This chain connects TRBV6-1 to TRBJ1-2; no reliable D call. CDR1 and CDR2 (germline): MNHNS, SASEGT. V shed 3 bases and J shed 8 bases, with 13 bases lying between them. The CDR3 consists of 13 residues. DNA of the CDR3: TGTGCCAGCAGTGAGTCAGACATATACGGCTACACCTTC. Its translation is CASSESDIYGYTF.

The chain links TRBV19 to TRBJ1-2; tentatively, D is TRBD1 (6 bases). CDR1 is LNHDA, CDR2 SQIVND, per germline (reference sequence). This CDR3 spans 14 amino acids. The V end lost 1 base, the J end lost 10 bases, and 16 bases lay between the germline ends. The DNA for the CDR3 is TGTGCCAGTAGTATAGGACAGGACCCTATCGACTACACCTTC. Residues: CASSIGQDPIDYTF.